Each of the 3 T cell receptor beta chains below was sequenced from the same sample in a study of T cell responses to AZD1222 COVID-19 vaccine. Produced via immunoSEQ multiplex PCR; TCRdb's table is partial and in-frame only. The sample holds roughly 150,000 clones, 92% seen once. The specimen was peripheral blood, collected 28 days after the second AZD1222 dose. Every receptor here comes from an adult who received the AZD1222 COVID-19 vaccine.

The rearrangement joins TRBV5-1 to TRBJ1-4, with 7 nucleotides matching TRBD1. Germline V gene lookup returns CDR1 SGHRS and CDR2 YFSETQ. The CDR3 length is 14 residues. The V segment lost 0 bases and the J segment 6 bases; nucleotides outside the gene matches: 2. The CDR3 spells CASSLGTGYEKLFF. Written as DNA, the CDR3 is TGCGCCAGCAGCTTGGGGACAGGTTATGAAAAACTGTTTTTT.

V is TRBV7-9 and J is TRBJ1-1; 8 bases are a match to TRBD1. This CDR3 is 15 amino acids long. The germline gives CDR1 SEHNR, CDR2 FQNEAQ (reference sequence). Losses at the gene ends were 5 bases for V and 7 bases for J; bases not matched to a gene: 12. DNA for the CDR3: TGTGCCAGCAGCCCAACAGGGGGGGGCCCTGGTGAAGCTTTCTTT. The encoded protein is CASSPTGGGPGEAFF.

The chain links TRBV6-6 to TRBJ1-5; D is unclear. CDR1 MNHNY and CDR2 SVGAGI come from the germline V gene (reference sequence). Trimming pared 5 bases from V and 1 base from J, leaving 9 bases between. The CDR3 loop spans 14 amino acids. CDR3 sequence: CASSARVSNQPQHF. CDR3 sequence (DNA): TGTGCCAGCAGTGCCCGGGTGAGCAATCAGCCCCAGCATTTT.